The present TCR beta chain was sequenced within a study of low-dose radiotherapy and immunotherapy resistance in tumors. Study information: Each fraction given to Cohort 2 every two weeks delivered 1 Gy, and the total reached 13 Gy over 26 weeks. Intravenously given cyclophosphamide 200 mg/m2 followed a two-week schedule that placed each dose one day before radiation and immunotherapy. Aspirin was taken orally at 300 mg daily by patients, and this continued for four cycles from cycle 1 day 1.

Covering alpha and beta chains, TRAV- and TRBV-specific primers were used for the first-strand cDNA. It was with a constant-region primer and a V-primer adapter that TCRs were amplified over roughly 19 PCR cycles. MiXCR, run by TCRdb on the reads, gives a single entry per CDR3 protein. Of around 76,000 distinct CDR3 sequences detected, roughly 30% appear once; the ten largest clones hold around 10%. In this sample, this clonotype turned up a few times. Since a far larger clone is one base different, this is likely a read error. The time point is: before trial treatment. Inclusion covered patients whose advanced solid tumors lacked tumor-infiltrating lymphocytes. This CDR3 region has 15 residues. CDR1 and CDR2 (germline): MNHEY, SVGEGT. V was clipped by 6 bases and J by 11 bases, with 25 bases between them.

The rearrangement uses TRBV6-2 or TRBV6-3 and TRBJ2-5; possibly TRBD2 for D (6 bases). The starting material was PBMCs, obtained before treatment. This clonotype was sampled from a female donor with ovarian cancer. The CDR3 sequence: CASSRGGEVGYEQYF. The CDR3 nucleotides are TGTGCCAGCAGCCGAGGAGGGGAGGTTGGCTATGAGCAGTACTTC.